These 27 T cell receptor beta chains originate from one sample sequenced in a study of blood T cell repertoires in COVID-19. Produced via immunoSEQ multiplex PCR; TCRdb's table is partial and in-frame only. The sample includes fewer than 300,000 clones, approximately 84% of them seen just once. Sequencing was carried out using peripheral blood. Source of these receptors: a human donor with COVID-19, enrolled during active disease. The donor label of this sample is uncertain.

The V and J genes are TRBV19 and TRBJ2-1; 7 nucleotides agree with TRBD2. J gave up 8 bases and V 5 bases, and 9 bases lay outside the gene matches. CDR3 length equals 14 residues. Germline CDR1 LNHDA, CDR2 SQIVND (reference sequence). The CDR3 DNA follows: TGTGCCAGTAGTTCATCTAGCGGAGACTATGAGCAGTTCTTC. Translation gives CASSSSSGDYEQFF.

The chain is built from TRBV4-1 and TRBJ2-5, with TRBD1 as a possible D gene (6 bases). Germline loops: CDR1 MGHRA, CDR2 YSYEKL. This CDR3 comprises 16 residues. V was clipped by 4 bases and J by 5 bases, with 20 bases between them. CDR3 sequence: CASSPGTSDQGETQYF. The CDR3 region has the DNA TGCGCCAGCAGCCCCGGGACATCCGACCAGGGGGAGACCCAGTACTTC.

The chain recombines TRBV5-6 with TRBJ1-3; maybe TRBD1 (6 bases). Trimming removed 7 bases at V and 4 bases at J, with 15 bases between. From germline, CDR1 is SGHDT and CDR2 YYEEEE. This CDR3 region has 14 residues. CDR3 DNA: TGTGCCAGCCGGACAGCGCCCTCGGGAAACACCATATATTTT. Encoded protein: CASRTAPSGNTIYF.

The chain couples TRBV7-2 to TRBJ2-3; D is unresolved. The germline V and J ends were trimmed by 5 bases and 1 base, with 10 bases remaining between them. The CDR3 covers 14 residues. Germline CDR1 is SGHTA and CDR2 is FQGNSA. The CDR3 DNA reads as TGTGCCAGCAGCCGTGCGGCAGGCACAGATACGCAGTATTTT. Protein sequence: CASSRAAGTDTQYF.

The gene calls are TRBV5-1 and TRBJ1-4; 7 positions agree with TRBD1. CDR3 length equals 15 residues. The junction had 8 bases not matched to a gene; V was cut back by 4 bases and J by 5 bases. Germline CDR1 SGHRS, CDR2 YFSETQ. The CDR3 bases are TGCGCCAGCAGCGCCCAACAGGGGATAAATGAAAAACTGTTTTTT. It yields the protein CASSAQQGINEKLFF.

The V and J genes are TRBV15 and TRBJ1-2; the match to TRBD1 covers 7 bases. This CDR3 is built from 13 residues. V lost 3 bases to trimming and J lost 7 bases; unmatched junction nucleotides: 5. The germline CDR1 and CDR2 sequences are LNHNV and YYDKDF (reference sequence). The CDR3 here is CATSRRQGSGYTF. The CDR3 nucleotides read TGTGCCACCAGCAGGCGACAGGGAAGTGGCTACACCTTC.

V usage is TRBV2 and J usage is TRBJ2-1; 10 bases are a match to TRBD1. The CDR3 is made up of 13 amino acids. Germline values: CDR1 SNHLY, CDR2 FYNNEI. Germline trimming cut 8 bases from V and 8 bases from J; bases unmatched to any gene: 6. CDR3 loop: CASDRDRGDEQFF. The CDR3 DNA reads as TGTGCCAGCGATAGGGACAGGGGTGATGAGCAGTTCTTC. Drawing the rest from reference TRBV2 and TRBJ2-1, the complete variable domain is EPEVTQTPSHQVTQMGQEVILRCVPISNHLYFYWYRQILGQKVEFLVSFYNNEISEKSEIFDDQFSVERPDGSNFTLKIRSTKLEDSAMYFCASDRDRGDEQFFGPGTRLTVL.

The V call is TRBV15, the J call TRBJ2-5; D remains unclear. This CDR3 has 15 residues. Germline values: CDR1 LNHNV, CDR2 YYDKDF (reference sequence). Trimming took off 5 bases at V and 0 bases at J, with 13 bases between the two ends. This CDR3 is CATSALTEYQETQYF. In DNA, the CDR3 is TGTGCCACCAGCGCTCTAACAGAGTACCAAGAGACCCAGTACTTC.

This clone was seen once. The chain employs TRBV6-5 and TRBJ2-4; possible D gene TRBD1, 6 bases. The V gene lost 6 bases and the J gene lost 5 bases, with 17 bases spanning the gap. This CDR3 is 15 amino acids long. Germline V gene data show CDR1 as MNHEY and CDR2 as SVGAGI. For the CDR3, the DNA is TGTGCCAGCAGCCTCGACCTTAACAGGGAAAACATTCAGTACTTC. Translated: CASSLDLNRENIQYF.

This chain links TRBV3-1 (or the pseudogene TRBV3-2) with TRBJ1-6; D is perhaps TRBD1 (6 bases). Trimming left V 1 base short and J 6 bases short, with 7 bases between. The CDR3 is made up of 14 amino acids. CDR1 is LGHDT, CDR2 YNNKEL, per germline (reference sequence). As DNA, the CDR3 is TGTGCCAGCAGCCAAGCACAGGGTAATTCACCCCTCCACTTT. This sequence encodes CASSQAQGNSPLHF.

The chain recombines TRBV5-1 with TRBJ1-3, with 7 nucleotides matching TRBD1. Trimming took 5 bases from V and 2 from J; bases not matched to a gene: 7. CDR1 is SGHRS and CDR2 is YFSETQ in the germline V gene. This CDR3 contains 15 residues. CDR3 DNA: TGCGCCAGCAGGCCTACAACAGGGGCTGGAAACACCATATATTTT. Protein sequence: CASRPTTGAGNTIYF.

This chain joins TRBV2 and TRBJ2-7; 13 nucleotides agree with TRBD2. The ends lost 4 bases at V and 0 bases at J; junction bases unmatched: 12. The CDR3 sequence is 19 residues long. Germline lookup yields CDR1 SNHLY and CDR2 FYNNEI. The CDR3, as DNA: TGTGCCAGCAGTGGAGGGTCGGGACTAGCGGGGCAGAACTCCTACGAGCAGTACTTC. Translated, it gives CASSGGSGLAGQNSYEQYF.

The CDR3 reads CASSQEIQGLSFTIYF. The CDR3 DNA is TGCGCCAGCAGCCAAGAGATCCAGGGCCTGAGTTTCACCATATATTTT. The rearrangement links TRBV4-1 to TRBJ1-3; weak D call: TRBD1 (5 bases). The CDR3 extends over 16 amino acids. V was pared by 0 bases and J by 9 bases, with 18 bases between. Germline V CDR1 and CDR2: MGHRA, YSYEKL.

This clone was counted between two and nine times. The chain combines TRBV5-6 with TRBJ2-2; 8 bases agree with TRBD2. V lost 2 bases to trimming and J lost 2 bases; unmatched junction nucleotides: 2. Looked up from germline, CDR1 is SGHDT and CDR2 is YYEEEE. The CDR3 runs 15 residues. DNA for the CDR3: TGTGCCAGCAGCTTAACTAGCGGTAACACCGGGGAGCTGTTTTTT. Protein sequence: CASSLTSGNTGELFF. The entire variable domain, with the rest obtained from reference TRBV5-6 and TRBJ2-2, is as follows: DAGVTQSPTHLIKTRGQQVTLRCSPKSGHDTVSWYQQALGQGPQFIFQYYEEEERQRGNFPDRFSGHQFPNYSSELNVNALLLGDSALYLCASSLTSGNTGELFFGEGSRLTVL.

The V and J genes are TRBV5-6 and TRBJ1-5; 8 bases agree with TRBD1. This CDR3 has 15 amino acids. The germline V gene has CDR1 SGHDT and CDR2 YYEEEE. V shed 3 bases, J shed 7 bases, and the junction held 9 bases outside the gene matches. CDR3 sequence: CASSSMTGEDQPQHF. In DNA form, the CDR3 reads TGTGCCAGCAGCTCTATGACAGGGGAGGACCAGCCCCAGCATTTT.

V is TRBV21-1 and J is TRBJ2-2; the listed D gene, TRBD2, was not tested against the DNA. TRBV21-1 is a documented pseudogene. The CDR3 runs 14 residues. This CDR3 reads CASSSPRETGELFF. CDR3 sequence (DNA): TGTGCCAGCAGCAGTCCGAGAGAGACCGGGGAGCTGTTTTTT.

The CDR3 sequence is CASSSWADSNYGYTF. For the CDR3, the DNA is TGTGCCAGTAGTTCCTGGGCGGACTCCAACTATGGCTACACCTTC. The rearrangement joins TRBV19 to TRBJ1-2; the D is unclear. The CDR3 sequence is 15 residues long. V lost 5 bases to trimming and J lost 2 bases, with 15 bases between them. Germline V CDR1 and CDR2: LNHDA, SQIVND (reference sequence).

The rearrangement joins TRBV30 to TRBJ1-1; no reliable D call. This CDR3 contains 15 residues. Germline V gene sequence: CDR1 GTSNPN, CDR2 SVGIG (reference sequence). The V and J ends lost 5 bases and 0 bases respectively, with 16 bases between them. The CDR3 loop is CAWQIERRMNTEAFF. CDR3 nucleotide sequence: TGTGCCTGGCAAATTGAGAGGCGTATGAACACTGAAGCTTTCTTT.

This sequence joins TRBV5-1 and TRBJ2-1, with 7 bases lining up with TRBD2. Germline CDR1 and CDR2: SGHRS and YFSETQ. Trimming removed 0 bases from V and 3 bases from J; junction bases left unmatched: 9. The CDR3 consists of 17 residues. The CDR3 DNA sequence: TGCGCCAGCAGCTTGGGGGTGGCGGGAGTAAACTACAATGAGCAGTTCTTC. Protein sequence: CASSLGVAGVNYNEQFF.

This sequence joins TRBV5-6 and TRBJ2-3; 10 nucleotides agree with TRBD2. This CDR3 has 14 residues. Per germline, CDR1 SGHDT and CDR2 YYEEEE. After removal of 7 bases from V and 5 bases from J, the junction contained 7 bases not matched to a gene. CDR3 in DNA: TGTGCCAGCGGGCTAGCGGGAGTAAGAGATACGCAGTATTTT. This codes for CASGLAGVRDTQYF.

Here the CDR3 DNA reads TGTGCCATCAGTGACTCAGGCAACACTGAAGCTTTCTTT. Amino acids: CAISDSGNTEAFF. The rearrangement joins TRBV10-3 to TRBJ1-1; no clear D gene. Germline CDR1 and CDR2: ENHRY and SYGVKD. V was pared by 3 bases and J by 2 bases, with 7 bases between. The CDR3 sequence is 13 residues long.

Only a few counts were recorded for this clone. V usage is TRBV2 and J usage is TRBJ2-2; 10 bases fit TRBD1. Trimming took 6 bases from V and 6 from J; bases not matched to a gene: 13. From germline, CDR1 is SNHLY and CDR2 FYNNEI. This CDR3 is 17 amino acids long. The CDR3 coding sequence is TGTGCCAGCAGGGCCGGGACAGGGGACGTAAGCGCCGGGGAGCTGTTTTTT. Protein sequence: CASRAGTGDVSAGELFF.

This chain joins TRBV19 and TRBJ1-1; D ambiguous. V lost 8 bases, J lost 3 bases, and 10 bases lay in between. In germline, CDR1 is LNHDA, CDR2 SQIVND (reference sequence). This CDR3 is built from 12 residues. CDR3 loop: CASPDKYTEAFF. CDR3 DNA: TGTGCCAGTCCCGACAAATACACTGAAGCTTTCTTT.

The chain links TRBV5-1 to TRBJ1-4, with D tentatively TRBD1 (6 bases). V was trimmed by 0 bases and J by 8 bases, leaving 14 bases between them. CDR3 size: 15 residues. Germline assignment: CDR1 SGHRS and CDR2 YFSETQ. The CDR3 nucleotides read TGCGCCAGCAGCTTGGTTGCAGGGGTCGGGGAAAAACTGTTTTTT. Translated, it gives CASSLVAGVGEKLFF. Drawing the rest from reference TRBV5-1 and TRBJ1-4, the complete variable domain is KAGVTQTPRYLIKTRGQQVTLSCSPISGHRSVSWYQQTPGQGLQFLFEYFSETQRNKGNFPGRFSGRQFSNSRSEMNVSTLELGDSALYLCASSLVAGVGEKLFFGSGTQLSVL.

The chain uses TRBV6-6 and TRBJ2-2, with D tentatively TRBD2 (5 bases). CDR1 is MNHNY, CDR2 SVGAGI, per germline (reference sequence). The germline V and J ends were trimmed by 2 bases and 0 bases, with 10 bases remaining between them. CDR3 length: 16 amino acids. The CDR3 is CASSYVGSANTGELFF. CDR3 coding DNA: TGTGCCAGCAGTTACGTCGGTAGCGCGAACACCGGGGAGCTGTTTTTT.

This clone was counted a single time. This chain's CDR3 is CASSPWTSGPTDTQYF. Written as DNA, the CDR3 is TGTGCCAGCAGCCCCTGGACTAGCGGCCCCACAGATACGCAGTATTTT. The V call is TRBV7-9, the J call TRBJ2-3, with 10 bases aligning to TRBD2. Germline CDR1 and CDR2: SEHNR and FQNEAQ (reference sequence). This CDR3 has 16 residues. The V and J ends lost 5 bases and 2 bases, in that order; junction bases with no gene match: 7.

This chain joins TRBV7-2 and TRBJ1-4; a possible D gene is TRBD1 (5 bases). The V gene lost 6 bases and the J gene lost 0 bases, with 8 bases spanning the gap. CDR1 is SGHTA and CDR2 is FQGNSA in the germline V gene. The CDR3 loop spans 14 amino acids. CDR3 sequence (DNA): TGTGCCAGCAGGGTAGGGGCAACTAATGAAAAACTGTTTTTT. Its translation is CASRVGATNEKLFF. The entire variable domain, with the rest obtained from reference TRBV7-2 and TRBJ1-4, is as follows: GAGVSQSPSNKVTEKGKDVELRCDPISGHTALYWYRQSLGQGLEFLIYFQGNSAPDKSGLPSDRFSAERTGGSVSTLTIQRTQQEDSAVYLCASRVGATNEKLFFGSGTQLSVL.